This T cell receptor (beta chain) emerged from a study of molecular identifiers for immune sequencing clone quantification. MiXCR was run by TCRdb on the PCR reads, yielding one entry per CDR3 protein. The top ten hold over 0.6% of the sample, which has 400,000 to 600,000 distinct CDR3 sequences, approximately 25% seen once. The clonotype comes from a human donor in good health. Some libraries in this study had Jurkat cell RNA spiked in. The source material was naive CD8+ T cells from blood, with Jurkat cell RNA spiked in. The subset here: FACS-sorted CD8+CD4-CCR7+CD45RA+ naive T cells.

CDR3 region: CASRTGLAGVSSYNEQFF. CDR3 sequence (DNA): TGTGCCAGCAGAACGGGACTAGCGGGAGTGAGCTCCTACAATGAGCAGTTCTTC. V is TRBV6-2 or TRBV6-3 and J is TRBJ2-1, with 14 bases identical to TRBD2. The CDR3 contains 18 residues. Germline CDR1 MNHEY, CDR2 SVGEGT. Trimming cost V 6 bases and J 0 bases; bases outside gene matches: 7.